At least ten counts were recorded for the clone carrying this TCR beta chain. Its antigen is currently unknown. This sample is drawn from a study of neurological immune-mediated disorders. Study results and caveats: No CDR3 amino acid sequences recurred among expanded clones across subjects, suggesting private repertoires in all groups. HTLV-1-associated myelopathy ranked highest for TCR clonal expansion and multiple sclerosis lowest, beneath healthy controls.

5'RACE with 10-nucleotide random UMIs produced the cDNA. From 15-18 subjects, every sequencing run obtained over 190 million TCR-beta sequences. In TCRdb, the 5' RACE reads were re-called with MiXCR into one record per CDR3 protein. The sample carries about 84,000 distinct CDR3 sequences, 10% recorded once. The TCR originated in a man in his forties or fifties in good health. Input material: PBMCs.

CDR3 coding DNA: TGTGCCAGCAGCTTAGGACTAGCGGGAGTCTACGAGCAGTACTTC. It specifies CASSLGLAGVYEQYF. The chain combines TRBV7-2 with TRBJ2-7; 12 nucleotides line up with TRBD2. In germline, CDR1 is SGHTA, CDR2 FQGNSA. The CDR3 is 15 residues long. J gave up 3 bases and V 1 base, and 1 base lay outside the gene matches.